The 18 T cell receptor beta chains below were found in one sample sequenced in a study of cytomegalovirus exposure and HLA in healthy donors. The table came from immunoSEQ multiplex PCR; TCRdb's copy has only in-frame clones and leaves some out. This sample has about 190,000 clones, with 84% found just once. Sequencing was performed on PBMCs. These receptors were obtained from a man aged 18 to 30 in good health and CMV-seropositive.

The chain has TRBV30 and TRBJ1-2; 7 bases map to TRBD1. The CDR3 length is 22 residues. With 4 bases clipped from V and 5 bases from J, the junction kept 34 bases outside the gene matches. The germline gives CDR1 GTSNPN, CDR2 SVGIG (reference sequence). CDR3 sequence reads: CAWMHKVPEFSGQNVLRYGYTF. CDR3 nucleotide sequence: TGTGCCTGGATGCATAAAGTGCCGGAGTTCTCGGGACAGAATGTTCTACGGTATGGCTACACCTTC.

CDR3 DNA: TGCGCCAGCAGCTTGGGGCTAGCGGGAGGGCCGGGACAGTACTTC. Amino acids: CASSLGLAGGPGQYF. This chain links TRBV5-1 with TRBJ2-7; 12 nucleotides agree with TRBD2. V lost 0 bases, J lost 10 bases, and 8 bases stayed unmatched. The CDR3 covers 15 residues. Germline loops: CDR1 SGHRS, CDR2 YFSETQ. Together with reference TRBV5-1 and TRBJ2-7, the CDR3 gives the full variable domain: KAGVTQTPRYLIKTRGQQVTLSCSPISGHRSVSWYQQTPGQGLQFLFEYFSETQRNKGNFPGRFSGRQFSNSRSEMNVSTLELGDSALYLCASSLGLAGGPGQYFGPGTRLTVT.

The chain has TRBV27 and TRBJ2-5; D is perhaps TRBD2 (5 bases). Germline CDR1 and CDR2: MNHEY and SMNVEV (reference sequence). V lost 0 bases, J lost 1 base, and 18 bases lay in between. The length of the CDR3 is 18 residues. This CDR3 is CASSLSPPPTRVQETQYF. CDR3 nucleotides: TGTGCCAGCAGTTTATCTCCCCCCCCCACTAGGGTCCAAGAGACCCAGTACTTC.

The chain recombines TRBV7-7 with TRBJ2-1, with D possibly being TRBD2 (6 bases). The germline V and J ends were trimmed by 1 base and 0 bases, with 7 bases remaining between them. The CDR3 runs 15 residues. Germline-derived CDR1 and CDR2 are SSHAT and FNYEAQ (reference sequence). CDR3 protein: CASSLGRDSYNEQFF. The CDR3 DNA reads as TGTGCCAGCAGCTTAGGGCGGGACTCCTACAATGAGCAGTTCTTC.

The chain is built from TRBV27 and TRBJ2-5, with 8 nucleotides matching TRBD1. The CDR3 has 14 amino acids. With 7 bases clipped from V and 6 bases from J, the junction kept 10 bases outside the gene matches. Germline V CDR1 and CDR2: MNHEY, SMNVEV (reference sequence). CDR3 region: CASTAGQGQQTQYF. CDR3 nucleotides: TGTGCCAGCACGGCCGGACAGGGTCAGCAGACCCAGTACTTC.

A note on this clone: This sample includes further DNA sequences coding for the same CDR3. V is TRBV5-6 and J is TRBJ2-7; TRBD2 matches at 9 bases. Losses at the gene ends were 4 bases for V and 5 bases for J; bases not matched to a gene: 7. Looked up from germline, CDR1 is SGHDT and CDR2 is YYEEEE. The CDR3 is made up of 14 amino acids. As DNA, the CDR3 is TGTGCCAGCAGCCCCGGGACTAGCTTCGACGAGCAGTACTTC. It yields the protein CASSPGTSFDEQYF.

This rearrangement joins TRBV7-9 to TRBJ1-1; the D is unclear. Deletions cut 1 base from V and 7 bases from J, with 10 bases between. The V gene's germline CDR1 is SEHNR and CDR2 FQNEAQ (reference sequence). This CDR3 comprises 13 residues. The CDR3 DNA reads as TGTGCCAGCAGCTTAGACCCAGATAATGAAGCTTTCTTT. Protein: CASSLDPDNEAFF.

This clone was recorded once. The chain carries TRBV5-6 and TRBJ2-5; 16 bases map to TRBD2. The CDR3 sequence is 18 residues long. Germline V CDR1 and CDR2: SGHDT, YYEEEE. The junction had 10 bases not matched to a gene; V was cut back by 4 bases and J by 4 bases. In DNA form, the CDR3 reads TGTGCCAGCAGCCCCGGGACTAGCGGGGGGGGTTCCAGAGAGACCCAGTACTTC. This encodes CASSPGTSGGGSRETQYF.

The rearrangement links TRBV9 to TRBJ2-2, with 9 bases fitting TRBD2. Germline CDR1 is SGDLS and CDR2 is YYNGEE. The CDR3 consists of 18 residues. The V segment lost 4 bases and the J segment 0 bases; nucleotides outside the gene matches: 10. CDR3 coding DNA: TGTGCCAGCAGCCCCGAGATCACTAGCGGGCCGAACACCGGGGAGCTGTTTTTT. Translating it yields CASSPEITSGPNTGELFF.

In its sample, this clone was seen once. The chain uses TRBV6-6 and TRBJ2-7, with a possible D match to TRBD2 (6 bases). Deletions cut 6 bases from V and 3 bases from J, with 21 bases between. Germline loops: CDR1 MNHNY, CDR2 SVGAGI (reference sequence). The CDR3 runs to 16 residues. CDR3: CASRHPRGGTIYEQYF. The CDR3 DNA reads TGTGCCAGCAGGCACCCCCGGGGAGGAACGATCTACGAGCAGTACTTC.

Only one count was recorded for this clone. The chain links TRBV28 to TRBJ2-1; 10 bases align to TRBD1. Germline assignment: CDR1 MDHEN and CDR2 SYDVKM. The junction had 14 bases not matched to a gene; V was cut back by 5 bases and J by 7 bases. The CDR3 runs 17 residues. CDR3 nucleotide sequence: TGTGCCAGCAGTACCAGAGGGACAGGGGATGTGAGGAATGAGCAGTTCTTC. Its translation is CASSTRGTGDVRNEQFF.

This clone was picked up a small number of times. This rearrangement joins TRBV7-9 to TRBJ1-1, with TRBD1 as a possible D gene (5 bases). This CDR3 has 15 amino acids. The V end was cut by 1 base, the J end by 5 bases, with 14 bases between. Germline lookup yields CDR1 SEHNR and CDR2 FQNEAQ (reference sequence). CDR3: CASSLVSSGRTEAFF. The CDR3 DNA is TGTGCCAGCAGCTTAGTGTCGTCAGGGAGGACTGAAGCTTTCTTT.

Here the CDR3 DNA reads TGCGCCAGCAGCCAAGATCTTGGCGGGAGAGGGGACGATGAGCAGTTCTTC. Translation gives CASSQDLGGRGDDEQFF. The rearrangement links TRBV4-3 to TRBJ2-1; 7 bases map to TRBD2. The CDR3 contains 17 residues. V gave up 0 bases and J gave up 8 bases; unmatched junction bases: 13. Germline CDR1 reads LGHNA; CDR2 reads YSLEER.

CDR3 coding DNA: TGTGCCAGCAGTTTCCTACAGGAGTCTGGGGCCAACGTCCTGACTTTC. Encoded protein: CASSFLQESGANVLTF. This chain connects TRBV28 to TRBJ2-6; weak D call: TRBD1 (5 bases). There are 16 residues in the CDR3. V was trimmed by 3 bases and J by 1 base, leaving 10 bases between them. The V gene's germline CDR1 is MDHEN and CDR2 SYDVKM.

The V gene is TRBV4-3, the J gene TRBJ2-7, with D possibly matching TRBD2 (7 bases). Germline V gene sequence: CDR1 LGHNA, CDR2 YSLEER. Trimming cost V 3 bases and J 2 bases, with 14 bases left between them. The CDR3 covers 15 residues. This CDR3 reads CASSQLGGETYEQYF. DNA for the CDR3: TGCGCCAGCAGCCAGCTAGGGGGGGAAACCTACGAGCAGTACTTC.

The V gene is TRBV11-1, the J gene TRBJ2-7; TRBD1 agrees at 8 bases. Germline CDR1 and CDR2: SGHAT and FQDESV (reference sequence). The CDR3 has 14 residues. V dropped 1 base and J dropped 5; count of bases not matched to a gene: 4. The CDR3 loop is CASSLGQGTNEQYF. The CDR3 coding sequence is TGTGCCAGCAGCTTAGGACAGGGGACCAACGAGCAGTACTTC.

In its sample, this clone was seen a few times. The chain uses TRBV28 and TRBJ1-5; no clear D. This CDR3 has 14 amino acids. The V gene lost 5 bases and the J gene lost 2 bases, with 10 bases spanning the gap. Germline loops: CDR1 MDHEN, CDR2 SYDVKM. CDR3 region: CASSGSVGNQPQHF. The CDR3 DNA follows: TGTGCCAGCAGTGGCAGTGTCGGCAATCAGCCCCAGCATTTT. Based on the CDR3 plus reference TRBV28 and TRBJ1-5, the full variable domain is DVKVTQSSRYLVKRTGEKVFLECVQDMDHENMFWYRQDPGLGLRLIYFSYDVKMKEKGDIPEGYSVSREKKERFSLILESASTNQTSMYLCASSGSVGNQPQHFGDGTRLSIL.

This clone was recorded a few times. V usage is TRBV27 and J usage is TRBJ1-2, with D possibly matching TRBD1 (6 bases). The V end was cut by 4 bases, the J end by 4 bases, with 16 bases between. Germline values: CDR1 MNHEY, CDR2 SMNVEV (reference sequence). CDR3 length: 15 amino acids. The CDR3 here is CASSSHRADSYGYTF. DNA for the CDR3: TGTGCCAGCAGTTCCCACAGGGCTGATAGCTATGGCTACACCTTC.